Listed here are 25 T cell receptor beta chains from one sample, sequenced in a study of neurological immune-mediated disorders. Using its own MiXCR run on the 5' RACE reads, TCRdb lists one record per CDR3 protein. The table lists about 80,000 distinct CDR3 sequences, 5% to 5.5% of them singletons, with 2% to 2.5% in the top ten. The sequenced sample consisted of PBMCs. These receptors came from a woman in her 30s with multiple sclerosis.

CDR3 residues: CASSRDHGETIYF. The CDR3 DNA reads TGTGCCAGCAGTAGGGATCACGGTGAAACCATATATTTT. The J gene is TRBJ1-3, the V gene TRBV12-3 or TRBV12-4, with no clear D. With 5 bases removed from V and 10 bases from J, the gap between germline ends came to 15 bases. The CDR3 runs to 13 residues.

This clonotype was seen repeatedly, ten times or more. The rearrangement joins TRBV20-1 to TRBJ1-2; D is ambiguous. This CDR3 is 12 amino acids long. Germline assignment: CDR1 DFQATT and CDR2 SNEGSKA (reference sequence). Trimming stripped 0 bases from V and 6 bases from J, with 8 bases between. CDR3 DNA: TGCAGTGCTAGAGATTCGGAGAATGGCTACACCTTC. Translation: CSARDSENGYTF.

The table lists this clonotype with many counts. The CDR3 nucleotides are TGTGCCAGCAGCGTGTCGGGGTCTTATATGGAGACCCAGTACTTC. Translated, it gives CASSVSGSYMETQYF. This chain uses TRBV9 with TRBJ2-5; the D gene is possibly TRBD2 (5 bases). Germline V gives CDR1 SGDLS, CDR2 YYNGEE. With 2 bases removed from V and 5 bases from J, the gap between germline ends came to 16 bases. This CDR3 comprises 15 residues. The full variable domain, with the rest looked up from reference TRBV9 and TRBJ2-5, is DSGVTQTPKHLITATGQRVTLRCSPRSGDLSVYWYQQSLDQGLQFLIQYYNGEERAKGNILERFSAQQFPDLHSELNLSSLELGDSALYFCASSVSGSYMETQYFGPGTRLLVL.

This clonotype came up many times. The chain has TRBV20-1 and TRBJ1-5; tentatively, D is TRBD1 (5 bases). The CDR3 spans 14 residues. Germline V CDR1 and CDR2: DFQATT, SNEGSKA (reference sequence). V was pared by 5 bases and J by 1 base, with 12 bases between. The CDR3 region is CSAGGGASNQPQHF. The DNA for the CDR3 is TGCAGTGCTGGAGGTGGGGCCAGCAATCAGCCCCAGCATTTT.

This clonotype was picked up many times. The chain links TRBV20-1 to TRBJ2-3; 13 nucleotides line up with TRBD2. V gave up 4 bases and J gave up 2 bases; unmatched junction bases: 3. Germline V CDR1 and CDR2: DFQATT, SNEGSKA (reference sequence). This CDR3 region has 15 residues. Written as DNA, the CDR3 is TGCAGTGCTAACGGACTAGCGGGAGACACAGATACGCAGTATTTT. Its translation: CSANGLAGDTDTQYF.

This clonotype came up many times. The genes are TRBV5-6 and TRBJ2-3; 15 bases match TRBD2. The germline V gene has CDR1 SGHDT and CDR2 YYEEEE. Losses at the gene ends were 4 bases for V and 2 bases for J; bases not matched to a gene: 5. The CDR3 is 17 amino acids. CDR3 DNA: TGTGCCAGCAGCGGACTAGCGGGAGGGCCCTACACAGATACGCAGTATTTT. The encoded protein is CASSGLAGGPYTDTQYF. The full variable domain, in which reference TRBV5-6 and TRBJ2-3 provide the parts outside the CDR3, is DAGVTQSPTHLIKTRGQQVTLRCSPKSGHDTVSWYQQALGQGPQFIFQYYEEEERQRGNFPDRFSGHQFPNYSSELNVNALLLGDSALYLCASSGLAGGPYTDTQYFGPGTRLTVL.

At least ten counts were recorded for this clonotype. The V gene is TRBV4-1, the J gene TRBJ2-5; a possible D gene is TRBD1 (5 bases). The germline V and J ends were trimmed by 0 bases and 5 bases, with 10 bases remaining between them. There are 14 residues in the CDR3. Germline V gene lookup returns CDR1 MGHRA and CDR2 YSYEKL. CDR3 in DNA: TGCGCCAGCAGCCAAGATGTCCCAGGGGAGACCCAGTACTTC. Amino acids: CASSQDVPGETQYF.

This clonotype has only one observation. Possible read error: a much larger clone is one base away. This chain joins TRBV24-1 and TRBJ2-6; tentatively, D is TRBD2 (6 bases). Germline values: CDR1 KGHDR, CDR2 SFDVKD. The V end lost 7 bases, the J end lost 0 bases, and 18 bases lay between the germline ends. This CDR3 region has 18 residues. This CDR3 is CATSPGSDPLSGANVLTF. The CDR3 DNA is TGTGCCACCAGCCCCGGGAGCGACCCACTCTCTGGGGCCAACGTCCTGACTTTC.

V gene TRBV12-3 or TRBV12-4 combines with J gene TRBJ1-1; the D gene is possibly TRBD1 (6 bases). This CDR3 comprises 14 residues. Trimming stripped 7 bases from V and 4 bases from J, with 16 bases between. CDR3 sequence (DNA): TGTGCCAGCAAGGGCAGGGGTCTAGGCACTGAAGCTTTCTTT. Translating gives CASKGRGLGTEAFF.

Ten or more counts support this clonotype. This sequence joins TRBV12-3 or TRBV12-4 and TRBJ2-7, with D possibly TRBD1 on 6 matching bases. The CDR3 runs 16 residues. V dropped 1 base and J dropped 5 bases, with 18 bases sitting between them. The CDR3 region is CASSLGQGLRGDEQYF. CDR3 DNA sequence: TGTGCCAGCAGTTTAGGGCAGGGGCTCCGGGGCGACGAGCAGTACTTC.

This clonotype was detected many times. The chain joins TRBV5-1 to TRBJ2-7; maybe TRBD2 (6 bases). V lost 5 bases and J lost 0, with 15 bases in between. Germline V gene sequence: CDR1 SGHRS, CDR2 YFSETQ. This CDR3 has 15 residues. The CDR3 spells CASSVSGDLSYEQYF. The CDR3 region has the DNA TGCGCCAGCAGTGTCTCGGGAGACCTCTCCTACGAGCAGTACTTC. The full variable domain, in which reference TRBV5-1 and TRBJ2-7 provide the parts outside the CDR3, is KAGVTQTPRYLIKTRGQQVTLSCSPISGHRSVSWYQQTPGQGLQFLFEYFSETQRNKGNFPGRFSGRQFSNSRSEMNVSTLELGDSALYLCASSVSGDLSYEQYFGPGTRLTVT.

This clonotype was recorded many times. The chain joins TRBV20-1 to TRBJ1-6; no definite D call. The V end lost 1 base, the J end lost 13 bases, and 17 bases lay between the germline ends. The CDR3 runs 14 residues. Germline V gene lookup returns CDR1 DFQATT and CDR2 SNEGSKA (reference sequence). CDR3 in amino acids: CSARGDLSWDPLHF. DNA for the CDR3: TGCAGTGCTAGAGGCGATTTGAGTTGGGATCCCCTCCACTTT.

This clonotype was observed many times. In DNA, the CDR3 is TGCGCCAGCAGCCCTGCCAGTGAGACCCAGTACTTC. Amino acid sequence: CASSPASETQYF. The rearrangement links TRBV5-1 to TRBJ2-5; the D is unclear. Trimming took off 4 bases at V and 5 bases at J, with 9 bases between the two ends. This CDR3 spans 12 amino acids. Germline V gene data show CDR1 as SGHRS and CDR2 as YFSETQ.

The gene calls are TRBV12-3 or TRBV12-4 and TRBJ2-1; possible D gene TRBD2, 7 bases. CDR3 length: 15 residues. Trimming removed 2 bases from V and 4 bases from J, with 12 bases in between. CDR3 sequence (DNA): TGTGCCAGCAGTTTACGGGGGGCCGGGTACAATGAGCAGTTCTTC. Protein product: CASSLRGAGYNEQFF.

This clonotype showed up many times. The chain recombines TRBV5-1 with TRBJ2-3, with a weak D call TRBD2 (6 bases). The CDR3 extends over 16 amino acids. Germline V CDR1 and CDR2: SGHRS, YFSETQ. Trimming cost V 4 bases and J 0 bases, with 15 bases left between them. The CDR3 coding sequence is TGCGCCAGCAGCCCCGGTTACGGGACTAGCACAGATACGCAGTATTTT. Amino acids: CASSPGYGTSTDTQYF. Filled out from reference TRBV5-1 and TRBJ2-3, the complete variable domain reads KAGVTQTPRYLIKTRGQQVTLSCSPISGHRSVSWYQQTPGQGLQFLFEYFSETQRNKGNFPGRFSGRQFSNSRSEMNVSTLELGDSALYLCASSPGYGTSTDTQYFGPGTRLTVL.

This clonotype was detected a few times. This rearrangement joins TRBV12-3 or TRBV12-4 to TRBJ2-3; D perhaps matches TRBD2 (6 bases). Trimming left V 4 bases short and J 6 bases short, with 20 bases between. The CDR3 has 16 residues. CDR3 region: CASSSMSLSSVDTQYF. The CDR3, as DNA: TGTGCCAGCAGTTCGATGTCCCTTTCTAGCGTCGATACGCAGTATTTT.

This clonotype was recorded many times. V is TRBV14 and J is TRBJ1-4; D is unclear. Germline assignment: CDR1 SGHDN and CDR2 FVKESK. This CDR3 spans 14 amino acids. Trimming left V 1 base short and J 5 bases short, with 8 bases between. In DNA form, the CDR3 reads TGTGCCAGCAGCCAAGTGGGCTTAAATGAAAAACTGTTTTTT. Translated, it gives CASSQVGLNEKLFF.

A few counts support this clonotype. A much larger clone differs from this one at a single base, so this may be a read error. The CDR3 region has the DNA TGTGCCAGCAGTTTGGGAACGCGCACAGATACGCAGTATTTT. Protein: CASSLGTRTDTQYF. The chain carries TRBV12-3 or TRBV12-4 and TRBJ2-3; no firm D call. V lost 3 bases and J 1 base, leaving 8 bases between the germline ends. The CDR3 has 14 amino acids.

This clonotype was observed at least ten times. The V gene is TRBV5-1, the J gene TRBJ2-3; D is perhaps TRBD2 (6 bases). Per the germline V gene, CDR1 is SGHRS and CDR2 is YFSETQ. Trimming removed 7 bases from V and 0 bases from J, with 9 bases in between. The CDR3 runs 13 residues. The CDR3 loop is CASGGTSTDTQYF. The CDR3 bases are TGCGCCAGCGGGGGGACTAGCACAGATACGCAGTATTTT. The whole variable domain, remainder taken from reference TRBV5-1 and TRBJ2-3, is KAGVTQTPRYLIKTRGQQVTLSCSPISGHRSVSWYQQTPGQGLQFLFEYFSETQRNKGNFPGRFSGRQFSNSRSEMNVSTLELGDSALYLCASGGTSTDTQYFGPGTRLTVL.

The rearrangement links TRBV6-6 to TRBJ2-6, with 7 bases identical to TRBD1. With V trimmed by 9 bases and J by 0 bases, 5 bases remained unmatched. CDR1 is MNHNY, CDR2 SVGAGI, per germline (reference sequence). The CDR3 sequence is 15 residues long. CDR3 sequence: CASSRGHSGANVLTF. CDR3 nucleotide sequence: TGTGCCAGTTCGAGGGGGCACTCTGGGGCCAACGTCCTGACTTTC.

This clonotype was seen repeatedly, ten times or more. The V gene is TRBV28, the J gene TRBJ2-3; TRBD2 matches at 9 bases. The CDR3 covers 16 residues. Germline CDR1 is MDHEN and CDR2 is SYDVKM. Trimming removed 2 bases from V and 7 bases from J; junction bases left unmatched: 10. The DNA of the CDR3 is TGTGCCAGCAGTTTACGTAGCGGGAGAAGAATGTATACGCAGTATTTT. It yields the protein CASSLRSGRRMYTQYF.

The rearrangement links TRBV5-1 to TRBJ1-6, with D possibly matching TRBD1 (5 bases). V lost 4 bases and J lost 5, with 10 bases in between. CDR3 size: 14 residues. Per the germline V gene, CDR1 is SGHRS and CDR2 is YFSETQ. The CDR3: CASSPVGDNSPLHF. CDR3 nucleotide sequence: TGCGCCAGCAGCCCTGTGGGGGATAATTCACCCCTCCACTTT.

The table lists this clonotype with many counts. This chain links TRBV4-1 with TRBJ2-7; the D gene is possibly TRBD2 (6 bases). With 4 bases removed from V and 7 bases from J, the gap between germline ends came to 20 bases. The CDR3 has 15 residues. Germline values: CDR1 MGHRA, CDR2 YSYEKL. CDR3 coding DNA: TGCGCCAGCAGCCCCCGGGACCCGTTGGGGGGTGAGCAGTACTTC. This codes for CASSPRDPLGGEQYF.

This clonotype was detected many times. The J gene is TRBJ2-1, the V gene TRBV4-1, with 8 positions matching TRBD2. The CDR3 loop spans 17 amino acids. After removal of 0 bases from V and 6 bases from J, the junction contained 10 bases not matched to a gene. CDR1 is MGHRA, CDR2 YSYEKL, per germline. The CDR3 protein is CASSQDGGASNGNEQFF. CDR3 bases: TGCGCCAGCAGCCAAGACGGGGGGGCATCGAACGGCAATGAGCAGTTCTTC.

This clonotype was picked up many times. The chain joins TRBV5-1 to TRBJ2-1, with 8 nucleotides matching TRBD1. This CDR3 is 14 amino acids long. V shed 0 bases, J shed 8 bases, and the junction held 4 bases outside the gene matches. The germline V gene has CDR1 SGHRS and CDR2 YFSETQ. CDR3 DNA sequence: TGCGCCAGCAGCTTGGGCACAGGGGGAGATGAGCAGTTCTTC. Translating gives CASSLGTGGDEQFF.